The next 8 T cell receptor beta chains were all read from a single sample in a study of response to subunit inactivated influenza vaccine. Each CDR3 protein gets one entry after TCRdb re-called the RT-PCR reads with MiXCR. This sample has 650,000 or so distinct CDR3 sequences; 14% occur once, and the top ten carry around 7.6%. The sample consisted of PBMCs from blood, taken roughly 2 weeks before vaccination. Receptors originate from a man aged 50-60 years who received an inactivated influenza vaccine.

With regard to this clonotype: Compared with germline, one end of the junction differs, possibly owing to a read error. The CDR3 loop is CASSLGTAQETRYF. For the CDR3, the DNA is TGTGCCAGCAGCTTAGGGACAGCCCAAGAGACCCGGTACTTC. This chain links TRBV7-2 with TRBJ2-5, with TRBD1 as a possible D gene (6 bases). Germline lookup yields CDR1 SGHTA and CDR2 FQGNSA. This CDR3 is built from 14 residues.

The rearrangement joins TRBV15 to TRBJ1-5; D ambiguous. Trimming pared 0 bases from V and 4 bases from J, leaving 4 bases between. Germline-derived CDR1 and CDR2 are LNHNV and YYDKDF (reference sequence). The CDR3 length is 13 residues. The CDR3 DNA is TGTGCCACCAGCAGAGAGGGGAATCAGCCCCAGCATTTT. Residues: CATSREGNQPQHF.

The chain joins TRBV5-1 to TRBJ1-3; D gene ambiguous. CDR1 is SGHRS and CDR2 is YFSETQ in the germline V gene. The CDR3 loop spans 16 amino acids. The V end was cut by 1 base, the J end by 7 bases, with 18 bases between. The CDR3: CASSLRMAGGGNTIYF. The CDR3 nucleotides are TGCGCCAGCAGCTTGCGGATGGCAGGTGGTGGGAACACCATATATTTT.

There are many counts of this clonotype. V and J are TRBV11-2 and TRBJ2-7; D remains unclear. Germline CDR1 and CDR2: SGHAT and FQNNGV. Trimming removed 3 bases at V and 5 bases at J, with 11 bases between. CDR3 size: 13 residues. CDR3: CASSFGSIDEQYF. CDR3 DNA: TGTGCCAGCAGCTTTGGTAGTATCGACGAGCAGTACTTC.

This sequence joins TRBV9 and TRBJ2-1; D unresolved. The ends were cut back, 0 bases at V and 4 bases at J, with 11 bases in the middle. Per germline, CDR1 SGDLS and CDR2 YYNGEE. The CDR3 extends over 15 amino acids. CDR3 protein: CASSVGSAAYNEQFF. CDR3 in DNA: TGTGCCAGCAGCGTAGGAAGCGCCGCGTACAATGAGCAGTTCTTC.

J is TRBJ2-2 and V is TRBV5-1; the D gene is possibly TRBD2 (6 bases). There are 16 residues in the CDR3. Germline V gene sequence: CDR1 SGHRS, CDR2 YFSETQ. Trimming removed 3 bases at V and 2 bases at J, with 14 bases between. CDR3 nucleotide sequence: TGCGCCAGCAGCTCTTCGGCGCGGGGCAACACCGGGGAGCTGTTTTTT. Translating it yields CASSSSARGNTGELFF.

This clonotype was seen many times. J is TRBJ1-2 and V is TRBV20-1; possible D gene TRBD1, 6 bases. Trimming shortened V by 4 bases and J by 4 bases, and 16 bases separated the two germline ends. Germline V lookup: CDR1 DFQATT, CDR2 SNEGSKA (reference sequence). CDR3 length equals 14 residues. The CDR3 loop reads CSATPGGGGYGYTF. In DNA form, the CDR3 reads TGCAGTGCTACCCCCGGGGGAGGGGGCTATGGCTACACCTTC.

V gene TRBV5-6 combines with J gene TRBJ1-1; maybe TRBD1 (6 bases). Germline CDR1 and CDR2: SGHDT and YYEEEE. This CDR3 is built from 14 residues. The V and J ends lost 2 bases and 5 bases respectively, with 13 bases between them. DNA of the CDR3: TGTGCCAGCAGCTTCGGGACATTGGGGACTGAAGCTTTCTTT. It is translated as CASSFGTLGTEAFF.